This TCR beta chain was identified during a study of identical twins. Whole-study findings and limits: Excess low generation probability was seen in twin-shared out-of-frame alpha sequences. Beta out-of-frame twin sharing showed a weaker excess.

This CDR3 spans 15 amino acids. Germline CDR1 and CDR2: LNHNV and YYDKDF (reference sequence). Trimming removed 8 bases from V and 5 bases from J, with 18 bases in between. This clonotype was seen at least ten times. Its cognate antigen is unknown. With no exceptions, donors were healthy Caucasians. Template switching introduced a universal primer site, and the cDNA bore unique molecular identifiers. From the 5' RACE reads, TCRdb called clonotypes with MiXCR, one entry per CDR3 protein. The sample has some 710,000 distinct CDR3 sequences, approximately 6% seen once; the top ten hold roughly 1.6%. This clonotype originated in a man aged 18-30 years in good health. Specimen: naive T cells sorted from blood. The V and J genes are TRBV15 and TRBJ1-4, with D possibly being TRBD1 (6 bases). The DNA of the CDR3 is TGTGCCACCGCCCGATTGTGGGGGGCGAATGAAAAACTGTTTTTT. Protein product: CATARLWGANEKLFF.